The source of this TCR beta chain is a study of human T cells and chemical hapten exposure. At the level of the study: Mainly, slight library volume differences in the pool made TCR yields vary. General study findings and limits: There was no change with DPC sensitization in TCRs above 1 in 1000 frequency.

Unfractionated whole blood was the source from which total RNA was extracted. Unique molecular identifiers were affixed to discrete cDNA molecules within the library. Per the study methods: With a range of roughly 23,224 to 690,600, the median per sample was around 97,000 TCRs. TCRdb reanalysed the reads using MiXCR and keeps one entry per CDR3 protein. TCRdb's processing, not the authors' own work, is the source of the V and J calls. The sample comprises about 120,000 distinct CDR3 sequences, about 8.9% of which are singletons, and roughly 1.5% rests with the top ten. As to this clonotype: Antigen: not known.

The CDR3 contains 14 residues. V was cut by 4 bases and J by 0 bases, with 9 bases left in between. Germline assignment: CDR1 SEHNR and CDR2 FQNEAQ (reference sequence). This receptor was taken from a human donor in good health. Some clones in this sample may be carry-over from other donors' samples. The rearrangement joins TRBV7-9 to TRBJ1-2; D is ambiguous. The sample was whole blood. The DNA for the CDR3 is TGTGCCAGCAGCTATGAAACATCTAACTATGGCTACACCTTC. Translating gives CASSYETSNYGYTF.